A single sample is the source of the 25 T cell receptor beta chains below, sequenced in a study of breast tumors, draining lymph nodes, adjacent tissues. TCRdb fed the multiplex PCR reads into MiXCR, producing one record per CDR3 protein. The sample records some 38,000 distinct CDR3 sequences, about 36% being singletons. The sequenced sample consisted of breast tumor tissue. These receptors all come from a female donor with breast cancer. Some clones in this sample may be carry-over from other donors' samples.

The rearrangement uses TRBV20-1 and TRBJ2-5, with 8 bases matching TRBD2. Trimming cost V 5 bases and J 2 bases; bases outside gene matches: 4. The CDR3 extends over 13 amino acids. CDR1 and CDR2 (germline): DFQATT, SNEGSKA (reference sequence). CDR3 nucleotides: TGCAGTGCTCAAAGCGGGGGACAAGAGACCCAGTACTTC. As protein: CSAQSGGQETQYF.

This clonotype was detected only a few times. This sequence joins TRBV28 and TRBJ2-5, with D perhaps given as TRBD1 or TRBD2 (6 bases each). Trimming removed 8 bases from V and 5 bases from J, with 18 bases in between. The CDR3 loop spans 14 amino acids. CDR1 is MDHEN, CDR2 SYDVKM, per germline. Here the CDR3 DNA reads TGTGCCAGCGGGACTCAGGGGAACGAGGAGACCCAGTACTTC. Translated, it gives CASGTQGNEETQYF.

The chain uses TRBV2 and TRBJ1-4, with 11 nucleotides matching TRBD1. The CDR3 consists of 14 residues. V lost 3 bases to trimming and J lost 6 bases; unmatched junction nucleotides: 0. Germline V gives CDR1 SNHLY, CDR2 FYNNEI. CDR3 DNA sequence: TGTGCCAGCAGTGAGGGACAGGGGGATGAAAAACTGTTTTTT. Translation: CASSEGQGDEKLFF.

This clonotype was seen at least ten times. This sequence joins TRBV2 and TRBJ2-7; perhaps TRBD2 as D (7 bases). The CDR3 extends over 16 amino acids. With 1 base removed from V and 0 bases from J, the gap between germline ends came to 13 bases. The germline CDR1 and CDR2 sequences are SNHLY and FYNNEI. CDR3 residues: CASSEGGGALSYEQYF. The CDR3 nucleotides are TGTGCCAGCAGTGAAGGTGGGGGGGCCCTCTCCTACGAGCAGTACTTC.

V gene TRBV7-9 combines with J gene TRBJ2-3, with TRBD2 matching over 8 bases. This CDR3 is 14 amino acids long. Germline CDR1 SEHNR, CDR2 FQNEAQ (reference sequence). The V segment lost 7 bases and the J segment 4 bases; nucleotides outside the gene matches: 7. Here the CDR3 reads CASNHPGGSDTQYF. CDR3 sequence (DNA): TGTGCCAGCAACCATCCGGGAGGGTCAGATACGCAGTATTTT.

This clonotype occurred a few times. A much larger clone lies one base from this, so it may be a read error. This chain links TRBV4-2 with TRBJ2-7; possible D gene TRBD2, 6 bases. Trimming stripped 1 base from V and 2 bases from J, with 12 bases between. Germline CDR1 LGHNA, CDR2 YNFKEQ. The CDR3 contains 15 residues. The CDR3 DNA reads TGTGCCAGCAGCCAAGTCCAGGGAGGTGCCTACGAGCAGTACTTC. Translation: CASSQVQGGAYEQYF.

V and J are TRBV29-1 and TRBJ2-5; weak D call: TRBD2 (6 bases). With 7 bases removed from V and 2 bases from J, the gap between germline ends came to 17 bases. The germline CDR1 and CDR2 sequences are SQVTM and ANQGSEA. The CDR3 loop spans 14 amino acids. The CDR3 region is CSAVGGGRQETQYF. CDR3 nucleotides: TGCAGCGCAGTCGGTGGAGGGCGGCAAGAGACCCAGTACTTC.

The sample holds a few counts of this clonotype. V gene TRBV30 combines with J gene TRBJ1-3; unclear D gene. The V and J ends lost 4 bases and 0 bases respectively, with 10 bases between them. The CDR3 consists of 14 residues. CDR1 and CDR2 (germline): GTSNPN, SVGIG (reference sequence). Here the CDR3 reads CAWTRWDSGNTIYF. In nucleotides, the CDR3 is TGTGCCTGGACAAGGTGGGACTCTGGAAACACCATATATTTT.

The chain has TRBV18 and TRBJ1-5, with D unclear. V was clipped by 0 bases and J by 9 bases, with 12 bases between them. This CDR3 region has 14 residues. Germline lookup yields CDR1 KGHSH and CDR2 LQKENI. CDR3 DNA sequence: TGTGCCAGCTCACCACCCTCCGTGGTAGGGCCCCAGCATTTT. It translates to CASSPPSVVGPQHF.

This clonotype was seen ten or more times. The chain employs TRBV19 and TRBJ1-5, with D possibly being TRBD1 (6 bases). Germline-derived CDR1 and CDR2 are LNHDA and SQIVND (reference sequence). V was clipped by 3 bases and J by 0 bases, with 9 bases between them. CDR3 size: 15 residues. The CDR3 loop reads CASSIEQGSNQPQHF. The CDR3 bases are TGTGCCAGTAGTATCGAACAGGGTAGCAATCAGCCCCAGCATTTT.

This clonotype was found many times. CDR3 sequence: CASSRGETQYF. CDR3 in DNA: TGTGCCAGTAGTCGGGGGGAGACCCAGTACTTC. J is TRBJ2-5 and V is TRBV19; a weak D match, TRBD2 (6 bases). Per germline, CDR1 LNHDA and CDR2 SQIVND (reference sequence). V lost 5 bases and J 5 bases, leaving 6 bases between the germline ends. This CDR3 region has 11 residues.

The chain links TRBV6-6 to TRBJ2-2; possibly TRBD2 for D (7 bases). Germline CDR1 reads MNHNY; CDR2 reads SVGAGI (reference sequence). Deletions cut 7 bases from V and 0 bases from J, with 18 bases between. This CDR3 region has 17 residues. The CDR3 bases are TGTGCCAGCACCTTGGGGGGGGGGACAACGAACACCGGGGAGCTGTTTTTT. This gives the protein CASTLGGGTTNTGELFF.

Points on this clonotype: A read error may explain this, as a much larger clone is one base away. The rearrangement uses TRBV7-8 and TRBJ2-7; D is possibly TRBD1 (5 bases). V lost 8 bases, J lost 3 bases, and 11 bases lay in between. The CDR3 has 12 amino acids. Germline V gene lookup returns CDR1 SGHVS and CDR2 FQNEAQ. In DNA form, the CDR3 reads TGTGCCAGCGGCCCCGGACACTACGAGCAGTACTTC. It encodes CASGPGHYEQYF.

In DNA, the CDR3 is TGTGCCAGCAGCTTAGCTTTGCGGGACCCAAAGGAGACCCAGTACTTC. This translates into CASSLALRDPKETQYF. J is TRBJ2-5 and V is TRBV7-9, with D possibly being TRBD2 (6 bases). The V end lost 0 bases, the J end lost 5 bases, and 16 bases lay between the germline ends. This CDR3 has 16 amino acids. The germline V gene encodes CDR1 SEHNR and CDR2 FQNEAQ (reference sequence). Supplemented by reference TRBV7-9 and TRBJ2-5, the full variable domain reads DTGVSQNPRHKITKRGQNVTFRCDPISEHNRLYWYRQTLGQGPEFLTYFQNEAQLEKSRLLSDRFSAERPKGSFSTLEIQRTEQGDSAMYLCASSLALRDPKETQYFGPGTRLLVL.

This clonotype was detected ten times or more. The rearrangement links TRBV6-1 to TRBJ2-5; D is unclear. Germline V CDR1 and CDR2: MNHNS, SASEGT. V was clipped by 0 bases and J by 5 bases, with 4 bases between them. CDR3 length equals 12 residues. CDR3 amino acids: CASSEAHETQYF. In DNA form, the CDR3 reads TGTGCCAGCAGTGAAGCGCACGAGACCCAGTACTTC.

The gene calls are TRBV6-2 or TRBV6-3 and TRBJ2-7, with D unresolved. The germline V gene encodes CDR1 MNHEY and CDR2 SVGEGT. There are 11 residues in the CDR3. With 7 bases removed from V and 4 bases from J, the gap between germline ends came to 8 bases. The CDR3 region is CASTGGYEQYF. CDR3 nucleotides: TGTGCCAGCACCGGCGGTTACGAGCAGTACTTC.

Ten or more counts support this clonotype. The chain joins TRBV2 to TRBJ1-5; D unclear. CDR1 and CDR2 from the germline V gene are SNHLY and FYNNEI. The V gene lost 7 bases and the J gene lost 5 bases, with 12 bases spanning the gap. This CDR3 has 13 amino acids. CDR3 in amino acids: CASMGSNHQPQHF. The CDR3 nucleotides are TGTGCCAGCATGGGCAGCAACCATCAGCCCCAGCATTTT.

This clonotype has at least ten counts. The chain joins TRBV20-1 to TRBJ2-1, with a weak D call TRBD2 (6 bases). The CDR3 runs to 17 residues. The V end was cut by 2 bases, the J end by 1 base, with 18 bases between. From germline, CDR1 is DFQATT and CDR2 SNEGSKA (reference sequence). CDR3 DNA: TGCAGTGCTAGACTCCTCCACGGGAGCGCTTCCTACAATGAGCAGTTCTTC. It specifies CSARLLHGSASYNEQFF.

This clonotype showed up many times. The chain carries TRBV6-2 or TRBV6-3 and TRBJ2-2; D remains unclear. Germline CDR1 reads MNHEY; CDR2 reads SVGEGT. The CDR3 loop spans 11 amino acids. V lost 10 bases to trimming and J lost 0 bases, with 3 bases between them. The CDR3 DNA is TGTGCCACCGCGAACACCGGGGAGCTGTTTTTT. Its protein product is CATANTGELFF.

This clonotype was counted ten times or more. The rearrangement uses TRBV6-1 and TRBJ2-5; TRBD1 agrees at 7 bases. The CDR3 sequence is 17 residues long. Looked up from germline, CDR1 is MNHNS and CDR2 is SASEGT. Trimming at V came to 5 bases and at J to 1 base, leaving 13 bases not matched to a gene. The chain's CDR3 is CASSPPQDRWVQETQYF. The CDR3 DNA reads as TGTGCCAGCAGTCCACCTCAGGACAGGTGGGTCCAAGAGACCCAGTACTTC.

This clonotype was detected many times. The chain is built from TRBV20-1 and TRBJ2-2; 10 positions match TRBD1. The CDR3 has 16 residues. The J segment lost 5 bases and the V segment lost 0 bases, leaving 6 bases of the junction unmatched. Per germline, CDR1 DFQATT and CDR2 SNEGSKA (reference sequence). The CDR3: CSARDPRTGGTGELFF. The CDR3 nucleotides are TGCAGTGCTAGAGATCCTCGGACAGGGGGGACCGGGGAGCTGTTTTTT.

This clonotype was counted between two and nine times. One junction end does not reproduce the germline sequence, and a read error may be involved. This chain links TRBV11-2 with TRBJ2-7; TRBD2 agrees at 12 bases. Germline V lookup: CDR1 SGHAT, CDR2 FQNNGV. This CDR3 contains 16 residues. The CDR3 DNA sequence: TGTGCCAGCAGCTTAACCCCCGGACTAGCGGGAACCCGGACAGTCTTC. As protein: CASSLTPGLAGTRTVF.

To note about this clonotype: A much larger clone is a single base away; this may be a read error. V is TRBV19 and J is TRBJ2-1, with D tentatively TRBD2 (6 bases). Germline V CDR1 and CDR2: LNHDA, SQIVND (reference sequence). V lost 1 base, J lost 5 bases, and 21 bases lay in between. The CDR3 totals 18 residues. CDR3 residues: CASSIVKGSMGGHNEQFF. In nucleotides, the CDR3 is TGTGCCAGTAGTATAGTAAAGGGATCCATGGGAGGCCACAATGAGCAGTTCTTC.

This clonotype was recorded at least ten times. The chain links TRBV11-2 to TRBJ1-6; the D is unclear. Trimming cost V 1 base and J 0 bases, with 4 bases left between them. The CDR3 consists of 15 residues. CDR1 and CDR2 from the germline V gene are SGHAT and FQNNGV. The chain's CDR3 is CASSLASSYNSPLHF. The CDR3 DNA sequence: TGTGCCAGCAGCTTAGCCAGCTCCTATAATTCACCCCTCCACTTT.

This clonotype occurred many times. The chain joins TRBV20-1 to TRBJ2-1; D is unclear. Trimming removed 3 bases at V and 7 bases at J, with 13 bases between. CDR3 length: 13 residues. Germline V CDR1 and CDR2: DFQATT, SNEGSKA (reference sequence). The CDR3 sequence is CSARSVGTNEQFF. CDR3 nucleotide sequence: TGCAGTGCTAGGTCTGTAGGTACGAATGAGCAGTTCTTC.